This T cell receptor (beta chain) was profiled in a study of T-cell memory formation after mild COVID-19. This clonotype was detected only a few times. The CDR3 is 14 residues long. V was clipped by 3 bases and J by 1 base; unmatched bases: 3. The V gene's germline CDR1 is SQVTM and CDR2 ANQGSEA. TCRdb reprocessed the 5' RACE reads with MiXCR, giving one entry per CDR3 protein. The sample carries 500,000 to 600,000 distinct CDR3 sequences, approximately 18% recorded once. What was sequenced was PBMCs or a T cell subset sorted from them (not recorded which). The J gene is TRBJ2-5, the V gene TRBV29-1; 9 positions match TRBD2. The sequence was collected from an adult woman who had mild COVID-19 (a few samples of this study predate the infection). Cell type and time point are not known. CDR3 in amino acids: CSVEIAGVQETQYF. Here the CDR3 DNA reads TGCAGCGTTGAGATAGCGGGAGTCCAAGAGACCCAGTACTTC.